A selection of T cell receptor beta chains follows, all from one sample in a study of cytomegalovirus exposure and HLA in healthy donors. This table comes from immunoSEQ multiplex PCR, and its TCRdb copy is limited to in-frame clones, with some not included. Of 90,000 to 120,000 clones listed, about three quarters were seen once; the top ten hold roughly 8%. Sequencing was done on a sample of PBMCs. The receptors here all came from a young man in good health and CMV-seronegative. Each CDR3 is given with its conserved first and last residue. The D gene is left open where the match is weak. Some rows mark clone size as missing; the rest say once, few, many or name a class of expanded clone.

TRBD2 TRBJ2-1 once TRBV25-1 CASTRGSGGRDEQFF TGTGCCAGCACCCGGGGTAGCGGGGGGCGCGATGAGCAGTTCTTC
NA TRBJ2-2 NA TRBV29-1 CSVDGAGVAGELFF TGCAGCGTTGACGGGGCAGGGGTGGCCGGGGAGCTGTTTTTT
TRBD1 TRBJ1-3 few TRBV7-6 CASSGTGGTGNTIYF TGTGCCAGCAGCGGGACAGGAGGGACTGGAAACACCATATATTTT
NA TRBJ2-7 NA TRBV5-4 CASSLDQGTYEQYF TGTGCCAGCAGCTTGGATCAGGGAACCTACGAGCAGTACTTC
TRBD1 TRBJ2-7 NA TRBV27 CASNDRGEQYF TGTGCCAGCAACGACAGGGGCGAGCAGTACTTC
TRBD1 TRBJ1-3 NA TRBV18 CASSRDRAGNTIYF TGTGCCAGCTCTCGCGACAGGGCTGGAAACACCATATATTTT
NA TRBJ2-7 few TRBV28 CASNKGVYEQYF TGTGCCAGCAATAAAGGAGTCTACGAGCAGTACTTC
NA TRBJ2-3 NA TRBV7-3 CASSFRVTDTQYF TGTGCCAGCAGCTTCAGGGTCACAGATACGCAGTATTTT
NA TRBJ1-1 NA TRBV7-3 CASSRMSDTEAFF TGTGCCAGCAGCCGCATGTCGGACACTGAAGCTTTCTTT
NA TRBJ2-6 NA TRBV2 CASSETGPSGANVLTF TGTGCCAGCAGTGAAACAGGACCCTCTGGGGCCAACGTCCTGACTTTC
TRBD1 TRBJ1-6 NA TRBV9 CASSGGTVNSPLHF TGTGCCAGCAGCGGAGGGACAGTAAATTCACCCCTCCACTTT
TRBD1 TRBJ1-5 few TRBV28 CASTGGNQPQHF TGTGCCAGTACAGGGGGGAATCAGCCCCAGCATTTT
NA TRBJ1-3 NA TRBV5-6 CASSSAGISGNTIYF TGTGCCAGCAGCTCGGCGGGGATCTCTGGAAACACCATATATTTT
TRBD1 TRBJ1-5 few TRBV27 CASSLTGNNQPQHF TGTGCCAGCAGTTTGACAGGGAACAATCAGCCCCAGCATTTT
NA TRBJ2-1 NA TRBV5-4 CASSLRGGYNEQFF TGTGCCAGCAGCTTACGAGGGGGATACAATGAGCAGTTCTTC
TRBD2 TRBJ2-7 NA TRBV18 CASSREGPSGEQYF TGTGCCAGCTCACGGGAGGGACCCTCCGGCGAGCAGTACTTC
NA TRBJ2-1 NA TRBV10-3 CATHQAEYNEQFF TGTGCCACCCACCAAGCCGAATACAATGAGCAGTTCTTC
TRBD1 TRBJ2-7 NA TRBV28 CASSTPSATGGEQYF TGTGCCAGCAGTACGCCTAGCGCCACAGGGGGGGAGCAGTACTTC
TRBD2 TRBJ2-1 NA TRBV4-1 CASSGTRSNNEQFF TGCGCCAGCTCCGGGACTAGATCGAACAATGAGCAGTTCTTC
NA TRBJ2-7 NA TRBV5-1 CASTGSAGEQYF TGCGCCAGCACCGGCTCGGCGGGTGAGCAGTACTTC
NA TRBJ1-1 NA TRBV5-1 CASSLESSRGEAFF TGCGCCAGCAGCTTGGAATCCTCCAGGGGTGAAGCTTTCTTT
NA TRBJ1-4 few TRBV19 CASLRIGGVSEKLFF TGTGCCAGTCTCCGCATCGGGGGAGTAAGTGAAAAACTGTTTTTT
TRBD1 TRBJ1-3 NA TRBV4-1 CASSLTGLDYTIYF TGCGCCAGCAGCCTGACAGGGCTCGACTACACCATATATTTT
NA TRBJ2-7 NA TRBV27 CASSAARDIGSYEQYF TGTGCCAGCAGTGCCGCCCGGGACATCGGATCCTACGAGCAGTACTTC
NA TRBJ2-7 NA TRBV6-5 CASSYFRASGEQYF TGTGCCAGCAGTTACTTCAGGGCCTCGGGCGAGCAGTACTTC
TRBD1 TRBJ1-1 NA TRBV30 CASVRDRGLDTEAFF TGTGCTTCAGTCCGGGACAGGGGTTTGGACACTGAAGCTTTCTTT
NA TRBJ1-5 NA TRBV28 CAGRSGNQPQHF TGTGCCGGGCGCTCAGGGAATCAGCCCCAGCATTTT
TRBD2 TRBJ2-3 NA TRBV5-1 CASRSGGAADTQYF TGCGCCAGCAGGTCCGGGGGGGCGGCAGATACGCAGTATTTT
NA TRBJ2-7 NA TRBV4-2 CASSQDSLENEQYF TGTGCCAGCAGCCAAGATTCTTTGGAGAACGAGCAGTACTTC
NA TRBJ2-7 NA TRBV11-1 CASSLRGYEQYF TGTGCCAGCAGCTTAAGGGGCTACGAGCAGTACTTC
NA TRBJ2-3 few TRBV7-8 CASKQRVTDTQYF TGTGCCAGCAAGCAGCGGGTAACAGATACGCAGTATTTT
TRBD1 TRBJ1-3 NA TRBV5-1 CASSEGTASSGNTIYF TGCGCCAGCAGCGAGGGGACAGCCAGCTCTGGAAACACCATATATTTT
TRBD2 TRBJ2-3 NA TRBV4-2 CASSQAYDTSGSLTDTQYF TGTGCCAGCAGCCAAGCCTACGATACTAGCGGGAGTCTCACAGATACGCAGTATTTT
TRBD2 TRBJ2-7 NA TRBV2 CASNQQLASGNFYEQYF TGTGCCAGCAATCAACAATTGGCTAGCGGGAATTTTTACGAGCAGTACTTC
NA TRBJ1-5 NA TRBV18 CASSPTGLQPQHF TGTGCCAGCTCACCAACAGGGCTTCAGCCCCAGCATTTT
TRBD1 TRBJ1-2 NA TRBV9 CASRDRGAYGYTF TGTGCCAGCAGGGACAGGGGAGCTTATGGCTACACCTTC
TRBD1 TRBJ1-1 NA TRBV7-6 CASSLIGGFTEAFF TGTGCCAGCAGCTTAATAGGGGGCTTCACTGAAGCTTTCTTT
NA TRBJ1-1 few TRBV2 CASSVQQNTEAFF TGTGCCAGCAGTGTACAGCAGAACACTGAAGCTTTCTTT
NA TRBJ1-6 once TRBV11-2 CASSNDLLPPPLHF TGTGCCAGCAGCAACGATTTACTCCCCCCACCCCTCCACTTT
NA TRBJ1-2 NA TRBV10-3 CAISDIVVREAGKRYTF TGTGCCATCAGTGATATCGTTGTACGGGAAGCCGGCAAACGCTACACCTTC
TRBD2 TRBJ2-3 NA TRBV5-4 CASSPTSGRRTDTQYF TGTGCCAGCAGCCCCACTAGCGGGAGAAGGACAGATACGCAGTATTTT
NA TRBJ1-1 NA TRBV19 CASSIRDRRLNTEAFF TGTGCCAGTAGTATTCGCGACAGGAGATTGAACACTGAAGCTTTCTTT
NA TRBJ1-4 NA TRBV28 CASSWANEKLFF TGTGCCAGCAGTTGGGCCAATGAAAAACTGTTTTTT